The source of this T cell receptor (beta chain) is a study of blood T cells in healthy people across ages. Study-wide findings and caveats: Unknown CMV status may confound age-related changes in expanded clones.

In its sample, this clonotype was seen a few times. No antigen is known for it. Then a second PCR, running roughly 6 to 11 cycles, was carried out with a sample-barcoded 5' primer and a J-beta primer mix. MiXCR was run by TCRdb on the 5' RACE reads, yielding one entry per CDR3 protein. The data show 790,000 or so distinct CDR3 sequences, with about 46% seen just once and about a sixth held by the top ten. Trimming cost V 8 bases and J 3 bases, with 17 bases left between them. The CDR3 is 15 amino acids. Germline V gives CDR1 KGHDR, CDR2 SFDVKD. The genes are TRBV24-1 and TRBJ2-3; the D gene is possibly TRBD2 (5 bases). The material sequenced was blood. This TCR was recovered from an elderly man in good health. CDR3 protein: CATMDSRVGTDTQYF. The CDR3 DNA reads TGTGCCACCATGGACTCGCGTGTAGGTACAGATACGCAGTATTTT.